This entry describes one TCR beta chain. These data originate in a study of technical replicates of blood from a few donors. Sequenced by immunoSEQ multiplex PCR; TCRdb stores in-frame clones only, minus some. The top ten clones hold approximately 0.3% of a sample with around 68,000 clones, about 97% of them seen once. Source material: T cells isolated from PBMCs. This clonotype originated in a human donor in good health.

CDR3 bases: TGCGCCAGCTCCCCTCGTTTAACGGGTATCAATGAGCAGTTCTTC. Translation gives CASSPRLTGINEQFF. This chain joins TRBV5-1 and TRBJ2-1; no clear D gene. The ends were cut back, 7 bases at V and 6 bases at J, with 20 bases in the middle. The CDR3 is 15 amino acids. Germline loops: CDR1 SGHRS, CDR2 YFSETQ.